The TCR beta chain described here comes from a study of T cell changes during pregnancy in multiple sclerosis. This clone was recorded a few times. The method was immunoSEQ multiplex PCR; TCRdb's version includes in-frame clones alone and lacks a portion of them. This table has about 64,000 clones, 95% to 97% appearing once. The CDR3 contains 13 residues. V was cut by 7 bases and J by 3 bases, with 12 bases left in between. Germline V CDR1 and CDR2: MNHEY, SMNVEV (reference sequence). V usage is TRBV27 and J usage is TRBJ1-1; no clear D. This sequence originates from a female donor with multiple sclerosis, enrolled in a pregnancy study. The source was CD8+ T cells from peripheral blood mononuclear cells, collected after pregnancy. CDR3 loop: CASKSAGYTEAFF. CDR3 bases: TGTGCCAGCAAATCGGCAGGATACACTGAAGCTTTCTTT.